This TCR beta chain is drawn from a study of T cells after yellow fever vaccination. Whole-study context: Those fractions that held only low numbers of cells were prepared using the SMART-Seq v4 Ultra Low Input RNA kit.

This CDR3 is 15 amino acids long. V lost 0 bases and J 3 bases, leaving 12 bases between the germline ends. Per the germline V gene, CDR1 is SGHTA and CDR2 is FQGNSA. TCR cDNA was made by 5'RACE template switching, adding a universal primer site and UMIs. TCRdb reanalysed the 5' RACE reads using MiXCR and keeps one entry per CDR3 protein. The sample consists of some 300,000 distinct CDR3 sequences, around 4% of them appearing once. Comments on this clonotype: Its antigen is not known.

Notes on the study in general: Post-booster reappearance was seen for most primary-vaccination clones (roughly 96% CD4, 85% to 90% CD8).

The chain joins TRBV7-2 to TRBJ2-7; possible D gene TRBD1, 6 bases. This sequence was found in a man between 18 and 29 years old who received the YFV17D yellow fever vaccine. This sample comprised PBMCs, obtained on the day of the yellow fever booster vaccination. CDR3 loop: CASSLARGPYYEQYF. CDR3 in DNA: TGTGCCAGCAGCTTAGCCAGGGGACCGTACTACGAGCAGTACTTC.